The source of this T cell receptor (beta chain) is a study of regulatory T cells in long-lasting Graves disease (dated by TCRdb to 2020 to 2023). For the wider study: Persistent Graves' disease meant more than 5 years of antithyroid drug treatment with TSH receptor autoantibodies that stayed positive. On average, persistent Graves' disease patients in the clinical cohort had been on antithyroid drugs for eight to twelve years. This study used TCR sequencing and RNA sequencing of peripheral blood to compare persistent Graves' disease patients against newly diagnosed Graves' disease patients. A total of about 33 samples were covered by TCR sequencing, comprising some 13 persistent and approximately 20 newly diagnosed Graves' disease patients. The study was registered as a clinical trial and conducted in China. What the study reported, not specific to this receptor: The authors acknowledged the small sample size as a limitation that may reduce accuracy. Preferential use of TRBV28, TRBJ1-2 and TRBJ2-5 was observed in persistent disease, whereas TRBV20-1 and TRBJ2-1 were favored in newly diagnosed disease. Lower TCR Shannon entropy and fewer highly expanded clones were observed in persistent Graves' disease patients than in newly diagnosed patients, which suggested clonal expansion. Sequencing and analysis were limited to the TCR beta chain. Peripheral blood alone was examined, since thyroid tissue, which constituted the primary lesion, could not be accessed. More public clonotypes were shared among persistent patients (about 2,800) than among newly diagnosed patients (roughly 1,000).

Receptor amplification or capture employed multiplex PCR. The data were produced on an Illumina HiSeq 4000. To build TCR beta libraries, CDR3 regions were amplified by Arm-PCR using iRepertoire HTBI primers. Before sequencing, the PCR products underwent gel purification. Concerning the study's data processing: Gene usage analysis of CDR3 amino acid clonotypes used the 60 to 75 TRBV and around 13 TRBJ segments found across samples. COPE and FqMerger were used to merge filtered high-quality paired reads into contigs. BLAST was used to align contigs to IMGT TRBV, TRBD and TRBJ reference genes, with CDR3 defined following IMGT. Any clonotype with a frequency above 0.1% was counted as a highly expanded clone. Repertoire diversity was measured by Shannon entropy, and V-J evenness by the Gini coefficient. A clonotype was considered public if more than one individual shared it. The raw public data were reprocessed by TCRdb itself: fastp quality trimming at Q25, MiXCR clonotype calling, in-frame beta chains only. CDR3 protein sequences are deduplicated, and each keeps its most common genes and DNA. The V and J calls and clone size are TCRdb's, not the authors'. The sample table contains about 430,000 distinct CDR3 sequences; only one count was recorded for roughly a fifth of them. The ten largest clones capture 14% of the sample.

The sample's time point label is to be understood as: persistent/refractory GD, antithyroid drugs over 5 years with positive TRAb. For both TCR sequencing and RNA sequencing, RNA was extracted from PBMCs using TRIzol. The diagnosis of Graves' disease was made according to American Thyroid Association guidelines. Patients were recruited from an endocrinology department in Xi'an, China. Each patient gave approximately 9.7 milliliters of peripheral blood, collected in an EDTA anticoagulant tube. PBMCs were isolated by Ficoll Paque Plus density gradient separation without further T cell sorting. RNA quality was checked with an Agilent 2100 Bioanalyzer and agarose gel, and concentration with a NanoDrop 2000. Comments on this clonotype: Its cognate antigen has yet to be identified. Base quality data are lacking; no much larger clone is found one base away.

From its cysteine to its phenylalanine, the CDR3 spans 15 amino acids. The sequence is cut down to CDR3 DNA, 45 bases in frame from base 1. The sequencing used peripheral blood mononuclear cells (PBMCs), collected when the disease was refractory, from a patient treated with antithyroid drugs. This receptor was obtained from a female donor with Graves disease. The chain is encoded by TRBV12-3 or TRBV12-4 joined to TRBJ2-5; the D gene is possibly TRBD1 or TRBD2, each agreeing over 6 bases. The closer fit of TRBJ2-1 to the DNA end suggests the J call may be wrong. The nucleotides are TGTGCCAGCAGCCAGAACAGGGTGGGGGGCAATGAGCAGTTCTTC. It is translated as CASSQNRVGGNEQFF.